The rows below give T cell receptor beta chains drawn from one sample of a study of cytomegalovirus exposure and HLA in healthy donors. Produced via immunoSEQ multiplex PCR; TCRdb's table is partial and in-frame only. The repertoire holds roughly 60,000 clones, with approximately 80% as singletons. Sequencing input: PBMCs. Receptors were obtained from a woman aged 40-49 years in good health and CMV-seropositive. CDR3s include the opening cysteine and the closing phenylalanine or tryptophan.

V gene	J gene	CDR3 protein
TRBV6-4	TRBJ2-1	CASSVGLAGDNEQFF
TRBV19	TRBJ1-4	CASSIVGGESEKLFF
TRBV18	TRBJ2-1	CASSRQGNEQFF
TRBV19	TRBJ1-6	CASRDRDNSPLHF
TRBV15	TRBJ2-1	CATSRLREGRSNEQFF
TRBV6-1	TRBJ1-1	CASSDADRGLEAFF
TRBV6-1	TRBJ1-1	CASTINQGTEAFF
TRBV5-5	TRBJ1-4	CASSFSEKLFF
TRBV7-2	TRBJ2-3	CASSLEGAGGTDTQYF
TRBV18	TRBJ1-1	CASSPTTLRTEAFF
TRBV29-1	TRBJ2-7	CSTGPYYEQYF
TRBV9	TRBJ2-7	CASSPSGTGHYEQYF
TRBV27	TRBJ1-5	CASSFRGLQPQHF
TRBV29-1	TRBJ1-2	CSVDEGTEAGTYGYTF